This section outlines one T cell receptor beta chain sequence together with its context. The sample holds one count of this clone. This clone's antigen is unknown. One base away there is no much larger clone; base qualities are not given. Library method: the immunoSEQ multiplex PCR assay. The source is immuneACCESS, and TCRdb retained only in-frame sequences with V and J called. Part of the clones is not carried over; for the studies checked, unresolved V genes explain less than half of this, and the remainder is unexplained. The sample table shows 100,000 or so clones, and 96% are seen once. Around 0.4% of the sample comes from the top ten. V is pruned by 4 bases and J by 10 bases, leaving 10 bases of the junction without a gene match. Measured from the cysteine to the phenylalanine, the CDR3 is 15 residues long. Solely the CDR3 DNA is kept, with 45 bases framed from the first base. The germline V gene yields SGHTA for CDR1 and FQGNSA for CDR2.

This entry is derived from a study of technical replicates of blood from a handful of donors (TCRdb year 2017). The sequence derives from a human donor in good health. Input material: T cells isolated from PBMCs. The chain was built from TRBV7-2 and TRBJ1-1; TRBD1 agrees with 12 junctional bases. The encoded CDR3 is CASSSRGTGGRGAFF. The DNA sequence is TGTGCCAGCAGCTCGAGGGGGACAGGGGGCAGAGGAGCTTTCTTT.